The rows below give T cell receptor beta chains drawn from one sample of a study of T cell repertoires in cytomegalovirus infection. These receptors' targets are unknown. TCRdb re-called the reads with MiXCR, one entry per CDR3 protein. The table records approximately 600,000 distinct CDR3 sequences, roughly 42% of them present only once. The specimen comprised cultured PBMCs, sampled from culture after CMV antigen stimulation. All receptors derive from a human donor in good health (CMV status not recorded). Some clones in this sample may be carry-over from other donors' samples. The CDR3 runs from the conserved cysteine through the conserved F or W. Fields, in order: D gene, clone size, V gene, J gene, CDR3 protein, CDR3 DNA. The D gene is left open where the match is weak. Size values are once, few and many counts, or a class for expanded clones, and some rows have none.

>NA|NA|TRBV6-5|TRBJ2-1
CASSYDGYNEQFF
TGTGCCAGCAGTTACGACGGCTACAATGAGCAGTTCTTC
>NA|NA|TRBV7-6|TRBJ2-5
CASSLAPRFEETQYF
TGTGCCAGCAGCTTAGCCCCCAGGTTCGAAGAGACCCAGTACTTC
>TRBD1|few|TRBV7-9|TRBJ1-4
CASSLRIPTGSEKLFF
TGTGCCAGCAGCTTAAGGATACCGACAGGGAGTGAAAAACTGTTTTTT
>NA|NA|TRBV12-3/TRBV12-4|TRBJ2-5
CASSFLAQETKYF
TGTGCCAGCAGTTTCCTGGCACAAGAGACCAAGTACTTC
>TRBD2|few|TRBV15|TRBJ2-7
CATSRDREGMGRQYF
TGTGCCACCAGCAGAGATCGGGAGGGAATGGGGCGGCAGTACTTC
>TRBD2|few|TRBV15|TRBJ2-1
CATSRDGWGGRGEQFF
TGTGCCACCAGCAGAGACGGGTGGGGAGGGCGGGGTGAGCAGTTCTTC
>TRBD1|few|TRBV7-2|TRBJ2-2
CASSSLPRGPGELFF
TGTGCCAGCAGTTCCCTCCCGAGGGGGCCCGGGGAGCTGTTTTTT
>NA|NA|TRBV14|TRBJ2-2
CASSPMVGELFF
TGTGCCAGCAGCCCCATGGTCGGGGAGCTGTTTTTT
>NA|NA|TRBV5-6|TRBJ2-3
CASSFRTRKDTQYF
TGTGCCAGCAGCTTCCGGACACGAAAAGATACGCAGTATTTT
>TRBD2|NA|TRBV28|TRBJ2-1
CASRPGGGGGRNEQFF
TGTGCCAGCAGGCCTGGGGGGGGCGGGGGGCGGAATGAGCAGTTCTTC
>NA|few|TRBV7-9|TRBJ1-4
CAITGPTNEKLFF
TGTGCCATTACAGGACCAACTAATGAAAAACTGTTTTTT
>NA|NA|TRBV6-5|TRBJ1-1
CASRPEGWGNTEAFF
TGTGCCAGCAGGCCTGAAGGGTGGGGAAACACTGAAGCTTTCTTT
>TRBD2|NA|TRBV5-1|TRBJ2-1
CASSPPGTSGDGEQFF
TGCGCCAGCAGCCCACCCGGGACTAGCGGGGATGGTGAGCAGTTCTTC
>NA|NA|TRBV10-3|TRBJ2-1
CAISESSRRRVF
TGTGCCATCAGTGAGTCGTCTAGGCGGAGGGTCTTC
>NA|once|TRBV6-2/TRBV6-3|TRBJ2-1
CASSYLGRSSYNEQFF
TGTGCCAGCAGTTATCTAGGTCGGAGCTCCTACAATGAGCAGTTCTTC
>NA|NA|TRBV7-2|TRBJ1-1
CAGRGVGDTEAFF
TGTGCCGGAAGGGGGGTGGGGGACACTGAAGCTTTCTTT
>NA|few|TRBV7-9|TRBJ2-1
CASEGLDNEQFF
TGTGCCAGCGAAGGGCTCGACAATGAGCAGTTCTTC
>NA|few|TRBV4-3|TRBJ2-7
CASSQDWGPTPLLSYEQYF
TGCGCCAGCAGCCAAGATTGGGGGCCGACTCCACTCCTCTCCTACGAGCAGTACTTC
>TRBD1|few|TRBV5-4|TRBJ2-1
CASNLRDRGYNEQFF
TGTGCCAGCAACCTCCGGGACAGGGGTTACAATGAGCAGTTCTTC
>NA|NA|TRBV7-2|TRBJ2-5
CASSPDAPLTQYF
TGTGCCAGCAGCCCCGACGCGCCCCTGACCCAGTACTTC
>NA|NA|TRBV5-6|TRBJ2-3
CASSLGPGRTDTQYF
TGTGCCAGCAGCTTAGGGCCGGGGCGTACAGATACGCAGTATTTT
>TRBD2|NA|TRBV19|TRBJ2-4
CASSLLGGAKNIQYF
TGTGCCAGTAGTCTTCTCGGGGGGGCCAAAAACATTCAGTACTTC
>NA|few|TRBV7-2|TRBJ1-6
CASSPDMRSSYNSPLHF
TGTGCCAGCAGCCCAGACATGAGAAGCTCCTATAATTCACCCCTCCACTTT
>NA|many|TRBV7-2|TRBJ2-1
CASTPSALGLEQFF
TGTGCCAGCACCCCCTCCGCTTTGGGGCTGGAGCAGTTCTTC
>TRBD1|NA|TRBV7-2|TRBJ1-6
CASSGGTGYSPLHF
TGTGCCAGCAGCGGCGGGACAGGGTATTCACCCCTCCACTTT
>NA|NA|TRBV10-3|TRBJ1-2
CAIREGGDYGYTF
TGTGCCATCAGGGAAGGAGGGGACTATGGCTACACCTTC
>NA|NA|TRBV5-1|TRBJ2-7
CASRIGGREQYF
TGCGCCAGCAGAATTGGGGGGCGCGAGCAGTACTTC
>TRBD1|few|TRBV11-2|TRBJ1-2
CASSTYRGIGYGYTF
TGTGCCAGCTCAACCTACAGGGGAATAGGCTATGGCTACACCTTC
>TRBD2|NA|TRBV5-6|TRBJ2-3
CASSGYGLAVTDTQYF
TGTGCCAGCAGCGGCTATGGACTAGCGGTCACAGATACGCAGTATTTT
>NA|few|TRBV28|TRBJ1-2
CASSLGPVYGYTF
TGTGCCAGCAGTTTGGGCCCCGTCTATGGCTACACCTTC
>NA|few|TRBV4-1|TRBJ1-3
CASSQVTRGAIYF
TGCGCCAGCAGCCAGGTAACCCGGGGCGCCATATATTTT
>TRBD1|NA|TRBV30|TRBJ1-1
CAWSVLRTGMRGKEAFF
TGTGCCTGGAGTGTACTGAGGACAGGGATGAGGGGTAAAGAAGCTTTCTTT
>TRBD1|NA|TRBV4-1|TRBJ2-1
CASSHLYRGPRNNEQFF
TGCGCCAGCAGCCACCTATACAGGGGACCTCGAAACAATGAGCAGTTCTTC
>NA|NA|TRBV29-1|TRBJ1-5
CSVAGTNQPQHF
TGCAGCGTTGCCGGAACCAATCAGCCCCAGCATTTT
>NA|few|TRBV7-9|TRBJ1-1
CASSLAAGRDTEAFF
TGTGCCAGCAGCTTAGCGGCAGGTAGGGACACTGAAGCTTTCTTT
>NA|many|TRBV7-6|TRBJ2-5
CASSSQTRSGETQYF
TGTGCCAGCAGCTCCCAGACGAGAAGTGGAGAGACCCAGTACTTC
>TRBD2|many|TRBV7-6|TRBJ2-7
CASSSGLAGLDEQYF
TGTGCCAGCAGCTCAGGACTAGCGGGATTGGACGAGCAGTACTTC
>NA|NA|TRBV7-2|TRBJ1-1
CASILAGRANTEAFF
TGTGCCAGCATCCTAGCGGGGAGAGCAAACACTGAAGCTTTCTTT
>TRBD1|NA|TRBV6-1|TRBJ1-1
CASSEGQGYTEAFF
TGTGCCAGCAGTGAAGGACAGGGGTACACTGAAGCTTTCTTT
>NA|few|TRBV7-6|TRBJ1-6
CASRQGTYNSPLHF
TGTGCCAGCAGACAGGGAACCTATAATTCACCCCTCCACTTT
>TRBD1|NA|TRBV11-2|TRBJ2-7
CASSYTGGFSYEQYF
TGTGCCAGCAGTTATACAGGGGGCTTTTCCTACGAGCAGTACTTC
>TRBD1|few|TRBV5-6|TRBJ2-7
CASSSDRGTEQYF
TGTGCCAGCAGCTCGGACAGGGGGACTGAGCAGTACTTC
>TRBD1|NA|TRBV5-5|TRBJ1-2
CASSLAGQGNGYTF
TGTGCCAGCAGCTTAGCAGGACAGGGCAATGGCTACACCTTC
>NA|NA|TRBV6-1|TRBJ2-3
CASRITGSADTQYF
TGTGCCAGCAGGATTACAGGGAGTGCAGATACGCAGTATTTT
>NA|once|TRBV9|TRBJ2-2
CASSVLGGSNPGELFF
TGTGCCAGCAGCGTATTAGGGGGGAGTAACCCCGGGGAGCTGTTTTTT
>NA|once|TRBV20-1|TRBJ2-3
CSARGFRALRDTQYF
TGCAGTGCTAGAGGATTCCGGGCCCTGCGGGATACGCAGTATTTT
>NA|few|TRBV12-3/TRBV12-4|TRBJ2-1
CASSPPSDFLLRFEQFF
TGTGCCAGCAGTCCACCTTCGGACTTTCTCCTACGATTTGAGCAGTTCTTC
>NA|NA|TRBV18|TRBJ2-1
CASSSSGTAYNEQFF
TGTGCCAGCTCATCATCCGGGACGGCCTACAATGAGCAGTTCTTC
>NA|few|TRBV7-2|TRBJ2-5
CASSGRQIQETQYF
TGTGCCAGCAGCGGCAGACAGATTCAAGAGACCCAGTACTTC
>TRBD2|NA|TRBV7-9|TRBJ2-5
CASSFWGGETQYF
TGTGCCAGCAGCTTTTGGGGGGGAGAGACCCAGTACTTC
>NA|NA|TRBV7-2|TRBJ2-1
CASSLVTNEQFF
TGTGCCAGCAGCTTAGTAACGAATGAGCAGTTCTTC
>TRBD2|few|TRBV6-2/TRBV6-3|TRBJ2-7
CASSSGITYEQYF
TGTGCCAGCAGCAGCGGGATCACCTACGAGCAGTACTTC
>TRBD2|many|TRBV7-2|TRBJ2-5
CASSSLGGESETQYF
TGTGCCAGCAGCTCCCTTGGGGGGGAGTCGGAGACCCAGTACTTC
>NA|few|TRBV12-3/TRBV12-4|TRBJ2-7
CASSPPGVAASYEQYF
TGTGCCAGCAGTCCCCCCGGGGTAGCGGCCTCCTACGAGCAGTACTTC
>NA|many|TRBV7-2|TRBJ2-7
CASSSNFKVGTGEQYF
TGTGCCAGCAGCTCTAATTTTAAGGTTGGGACGGGTGAGCAGTACTTC
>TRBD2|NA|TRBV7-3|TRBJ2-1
CASRTSGGAREQFF
TGTGCCAGCAGGACTAGCGGGGGGGCCAGGGAGCAGTTCTTC